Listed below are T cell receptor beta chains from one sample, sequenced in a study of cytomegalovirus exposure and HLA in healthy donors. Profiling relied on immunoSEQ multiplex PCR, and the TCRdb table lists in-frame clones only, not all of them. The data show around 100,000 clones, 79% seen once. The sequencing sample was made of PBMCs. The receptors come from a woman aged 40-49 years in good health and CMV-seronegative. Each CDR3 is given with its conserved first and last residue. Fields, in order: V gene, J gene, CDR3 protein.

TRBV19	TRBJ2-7	CASRASGLYEQYF
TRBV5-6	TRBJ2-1	CASSSRTSGGNEQFF
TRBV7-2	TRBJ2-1	CASRPVAGGRSYNEQFF
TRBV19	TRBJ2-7	CASSKRGRTYEQYF
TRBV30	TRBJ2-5	CAWRDGGETQYF
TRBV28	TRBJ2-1	CASSPQTGGHHNEQFF
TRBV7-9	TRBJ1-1	CASSLLGLGTEAFF
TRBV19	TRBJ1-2	CASSISLRGNYGYTF
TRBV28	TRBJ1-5	CASGPGTGYQPQHF
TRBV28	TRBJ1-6	CASSLDFRGGSPLHF
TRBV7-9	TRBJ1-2	CASSLGQGVEYGYTF
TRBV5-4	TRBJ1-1	CASRLTSYTEAFF
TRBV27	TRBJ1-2	CASSLSRVGGSYGYTF
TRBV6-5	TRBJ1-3	CASSQTGGGGNTIYF